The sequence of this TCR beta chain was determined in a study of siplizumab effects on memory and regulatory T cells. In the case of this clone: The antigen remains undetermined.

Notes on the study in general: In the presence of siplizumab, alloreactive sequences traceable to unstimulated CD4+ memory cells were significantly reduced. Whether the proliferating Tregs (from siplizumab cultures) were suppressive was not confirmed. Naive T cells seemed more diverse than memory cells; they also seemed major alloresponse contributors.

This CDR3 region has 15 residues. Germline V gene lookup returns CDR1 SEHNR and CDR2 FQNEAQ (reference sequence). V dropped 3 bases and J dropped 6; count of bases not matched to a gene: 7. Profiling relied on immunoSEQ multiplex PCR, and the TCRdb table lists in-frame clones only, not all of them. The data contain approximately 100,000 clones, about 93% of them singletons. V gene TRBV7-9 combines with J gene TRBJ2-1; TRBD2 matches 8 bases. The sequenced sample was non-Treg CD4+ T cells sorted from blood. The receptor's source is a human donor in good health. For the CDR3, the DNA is TGTGCCAGCAGCTTCGGACTAGCCCGTGTCAATGAGCAGTTCTTC. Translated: CASSFGLARVNEQFF. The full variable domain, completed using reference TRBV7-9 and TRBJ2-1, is DTGVSQNPRHKITKRGQNVTFRCDPISEHNRLYWYRQTLGQGPEFLTYFQNEAQLEKSRLLSDRFSAERPKGSFSTLEIQRTEQGDSAMYLCASSFGLARVNEQFFGPGTRLTVL.